This is a list of T cell receptor beta chains from one sample in a study of T cell repertoires in cytomegalovirus infection. Each CDR3 protein gets one entry after TCRdb re-called the reads with MiXCR. The sample lists roughly 230,000 distinct CDR3 sequences, about 5.9% occurring once. The sequencing input was PBMCs. The source of these receptors is a human donor in good health (CMV status not recorded). Some clones in this sample may be carry-over from other donors' samples. Each CDR3 is given with its conserved first and last residue. D genes are given only for firm matches. Part of the rows lack a size; the others show once, few, many or a class for expanded clones.

clone_size: many; v_call: TRBV20-1; j_call: TRBJ1-6; d_call: TRBD1; cdr3_nt: TGCAGTCTTCATGCTTGGACAGGGGATCGACAAATCAATTCACCCCTCCACTTT; cdr3_aa: CSLHAWTGDRQINSPLHF
clone_size: many; v_call: TRBV12-3/TRBV12-4; j_call: TRBJ2-1; d_call: TRBD2; cdr3_nt: TGTGCCAGCAGTTTTCTAACGGGGGGGCCGAATGAGCAGTTCTTC; cdr3_aa: CASSFLTGGPNEQFF
clone_size: many; v_call: TRBV7-2; j_call: TRBJ1-6; d_call: -; cdr3_nt: TGTGCCAGCAGCTTAGCTGGCCACCATAATTCACCCCTCCACTTT; cdr3_aa: CASSLAGHHNSPLHF
clone_size: many; v_call: TRBV23-1; j_call: TRBJ2-7; d_call: TRBD1; cdr3_nt: TGCGCCAGCAGTCAACCAAACAGGGGGTTCTACGAGCAGTACTTC; cdr3_aa: CASSQPNRGFYEQYF
clone_size: many; v_call: TRBV6-1; j_call: TRBJ1-1; d_call: -; cdr3_nt: TGTGCCAGCAGTAGAGGACAGTCCGCTGAAGCTTTCTTT; cdr3_aa: CASSRGQSAEAFF
clone_size: many; v_call: TRBV7-2; j_call: TRBJ2-5; d_call: TRBD1; cdr3_nt: TGTGCCAGCAGCTTCTCAGGGGGCGTTGAGACCCAGTACTTC; cdr3_aa: CASSFSGGVETQYF
clone_size: -; v_call: TRBV11-2; j_call: TRBJ2-2; d_call: -; cdr3_nt: TGTGCCAGCCGGCCGTGGAACACCGGGGAGCTGTTTTTT; cdr3_aa: CASRPWNTGELFF
clone_size: few; v_call: TRBV14; j_call: TRBJ1-1; d_call: -; cdr3_nt: TGTGCCAGCAGCCAAAGGGACGGGGTAGAAGCTTTCTTT; cdr3_aa: CASSQRDGVEAFF
clone_size: many; v_call: TRBV20-1; j_call: TRBJ1-2; d_call: -; cdr3_nt: TGCAGTGCTAGACTCCAGGAAGGCTATGGCTACACCTTC; cdr3_aa: CSARLQEGYGYTF
clone_size: few; v_call: TRBV20-1; j_call: TRBJ2-5; d_call: TRBD2; cdr3_nt: TGCAGTGCCGGACTAGCGGAAGAGACCCAGTACTTC; cdr3_aa: CSAGLAEETQYF
clone_size: -; v_call: TRBV19; j_call: TRBJ2-6; d_call: -; cdr3_nt: TGTGCCAGTAGTATATCGGACAGCCCTGGGGCCAACGTCCTGACTTTC; cdr3_aa: CASSISDSPGANVLTF
clone_size: many; v_call: TRBV30; j_call: TRBJ2-5; d_call: -; cdr3_nt: TGTGCCTGGAGTGAGTATGCAGGGAGGCAAGAGACCCAGTACTTC; cdr3_aa: CAWSEYAGRQETQYF
clone_size: many; v_call: TRBV7-2; j_call: TRBJ1-4; d_call: -; cdr3_nt: TGTGCCAGCAGCTTCCGCGGGGGGACTAATGAAAAACTGTTTTTT; cdr3_aa: CASSFRGGTNEKLFF